The TCR beta chain under discussion was sequenced for a study of T cell repertoires in cytomegalovirus infection. As for the study in general: CMV infection and matching HLA type were both indicated by public TCR beta signatures.

Germline V CDR1 and CDR2: LNHDA, SQIVND (reference sequence). The CDR3 runs to 15 residues. With 2 bases clipped from V and 2 bases from J, the junction kept 4 bases outside the gene matches. A few counts support this clonotype. The antigen is undetermined. Study-wide points: Based on cumulative public TCR beta family frequency, carriers of CMV plus the relevant HLA were identified. CMV-specific TCR beta clonotypes restricted by HLA-C dominated the ex vivo response.

TCRdb redid the calling of the reads with MiXCR, one entry per CDR3 protein. The sample records approximately 1,000,000 distinct CDR3 sequences, roughly 30% being singletons. Sequencing was performed on cultured CD8+ T cells from PBMCs, taken from culture after CMV antigen stimulation. The sequence was obtained from a human donor in good health (CMV status not recorded). Some clones in this sample may be carry-over from other donors' samples. V is TRBV19 and J is TRBJ2-7; 9 nucleotides match TRBD1. The DNA for the CDR3 is TGTGCCAGTAGTATACCAGGGACAGGGACCTACGAGCAGTACTTC. This sequence encodes CASSIPGTGTYEQYF. The full variable domain, completed using reference TRBV19 and TRBJ2-7, is DGGITQSPKYLFRKEGQNVTLSCEQNLNHDAMYWYRQDPGQGLRLIYYSQIVNDFQKGDIAEGYSVSREKKESFPLTVTSAQKNPTAFYLCASSIPGTGTYEQYFGPGTRLTVT.